Included here is one TCR beta chain sequence, with context. The record originates from a study of blood T cell repertoires in COVID-19. Across the study: Samples taken during acute and convalescent COVID-19 were collected in the United States, Italy and Spain. Sample material is recorded as cDNA or gDNA derived from T cells, B-cell-depleted T cells, or PBMCs.

Per the authors' pipeline: Nucleated cell number was recorded as an estimate derived from reference gene primer amplification. The data were produced by immunoSEQ multiplex PCR, yet TCRdb's version contains in-frame clones alone and is incomplete. The V and J calls and clone size are taken from that table; D and trimming were inferred from the DNA. Of some 200,000 clones listed, roughly three quarters are singletons. J was trimmed by 6 bases and V by 0 bases; bases with no gene match: 5. In germline, CDR1 is SQVTM, CDR2 ANQGSEA. The CDR3 is 14 residues long. This chain uses TRBV29-1 with TRBJ1-1, with 9 bases fitting TRBD1. Specimen: peripheral blood. This receptor was obtained from a woman aged 45-59 years with active or convalescent COVID-19. DNA of the CDR3: TGCAGCGTTGAAGATCTGGGACAGGGCCCTGAAGCTTTCTTT. Amino acid sequence: CSVEDLGQGPEAFF. Full variable domain (outside the CDR3, taken from reference TRBV29-1 and TRBJ1-1): SAVISQKPSRDICQRGTSLTIQCQVDSQVTMMFWYRQQPGQSLTLIATANQGSEATYESGFVIDKFPISRPNLTFSTLTVSNMSPEDSSIYLCSVEDLGQGPEAFFGQGTRLTVV.